Listed here is a single T cell receptor (beta chain). The antigen it recognizes is unknown. Base quality data are lacking; no much larger clone is found one base away. Libraries were constructed by the immunoSEQ multiplex PCR assay. Rearranged TCR beta chain sequences were amplified with the hsTCRB Kit following the manufacturer's protocol. Sequencing of TCRB libraries was carried out on an Illumina MiSeq. On the authors' methods: The proprietary platform of the kit vendor was used for demultiplexing, trimming and gene mapping. TCRdb stores this immuneACCESS table with in-frame sequences only. Part of the clones is absent; in the studies checked, under half of the shortfall reflects unresolved V genes, and no reason is known for the rest. The V and J calls and the clone size are those of that table, but D and trimming were determined from the DNA. The sample data list around 30,000 clones, and 75% to 90% of these were observed just once. Of the sample, less than 9.5% falls within the top ten clones.

This specimen comes from a study of a mutant IDH1 vaccine in newly diagnosed glioma (dated by TCRdb to about 2021). Regarding the complete study: Eight vaccinations were administered to patients in weeks 1, 3, 5, 7, 11, 15, 19 and 23, corresponding to visits V03 through V10. Vaccination was initiated 4-6 weeks after radiotherapy alone, or concurrently with temozolomide cycles in the chemotherapy-containing groups. Longitudinal TCRB deep sequencing was done for some 25 treated patients, wherever samples were available for exploratory analyses. Of the roughly 30 treated patients, approximately 60% were male and roughly 40% were female, and a mean age of roughly 41 years was recorded. Prior to enrollment, patients had been given standard therapy consisting of radiotherapy alone, temozolomide alone, or radiochemotherapy with temozolomide, with the combination given to most patients. Peripheral blood was drawn at six visits: V03 (baseline), V05, V07, V10, V12 and V13. Here is what the overall study found, with its caveats: Selection of PBMC samples for TCRB deep sequencing was based on availability. The authors stated that sample limitations prevented analyses of patient blood samples from being reproduced. Pseudoprogression appeared unrelated to alterations in the top peripheral T cell clonotypes detected by TCRB sequencing. Across multiple MHC alleles, vaccine-induced immune responses were seen in more than 90% of patients.

V and J are truncated by 6 bases and 14 bases respectively, leaving an intervening sequence of 17 bases. CDR3 length: 12 amino acids, cysteine to phenylalanine. Only CDR3 DNA remains: 36 bases, in frame from the first base. Sequences SNHLY (CDR1) and FYNNEI (CDR2) are obtained from the germline V gene. Explained via the paper, the time point label denotes: week 23, last vaccination. Every vaccine dose consisted of 300 ug of a 20-mer mutant IDH1 peptide in Montanide, administered subcutaneously together with topical imiquimod. Newly diagnosed WHO grade 3 or 4 IDH1-mutant astrocytomas showing loss of nuclear ATRX were present in the donors. The samples were drawn from NOA16, a multicentre, single-arm, open-label phase I trial in Germany that tested a mutant IDH1 peptide vaccine in humans for the first time. Genomic DNA for TCRB sequencing was isolated from EDTA blood with the DNeasy Blood and Tissue Kit.

The chain employs TRBV2 and TRBJ2-1; the D segment might be TRBD1 or TRBD2, since each matches 5 bases. The TCR comes from a woman aged 18 to 35 with glioma. Sequencing used PBMCs, obtained from a glioma patient whose treatment included an IDH1 peptide vaccine. The CDR3: CASSKPGTREFF. The nucleotide sequence is given as TGTGCCAGCAGCAAACCCGGGACGCGAGAGTTCTTC.